Each of the 32 T cell receptor beta chains below was sequenced from the same sample in a study of beta chain features in type 1 diabetes. Sequenced material consisted of expressed TCRB transcripts (all of the isolated RNA was reverse transcribed). Some clones are missing from TCRdb's copy, which holds only in-frame ones; the method was immunoSEQ multiplex PCR. The table includes fewer than 650,000 clones, 15% to 17% detected once. Sequenced sample: naive CD4+ T cells from blood. The source is a man younger than 30 in good health.

The chain has TRBV28 and TRBJ2-1; no clear D gene. Germline V gene sequence: CDR1 MDHEN, CDR2 SYDVKM. CDR3 length: 11 residues. With 6 bases removed from V and 10 bases from J, the gap between germline ends came to 10 bases. The chain's CDR3 is CASRGTWEQFF. As DNA, the CDR3 is TGTGCCAGCAGAGGAACCTGGGAGCAGTTCTTC.

The chain recombines TRBV5-6 with TRBJ2-1; D not certain. V was pared by 0 bases and J by 0 bases, with 10 bases between. Germline V gene data show CDR1 as SGHDT and CDR2 as YYEEEE. The CDR3 runs to 16 residues. In DNA form, the CDR3 reads TGTGCCAGCAGCTTGGATGGGTTCACCTCCTACAATGAGCAGTTCTTC. It codes for CASSLDGFTSYNEQFF.

The J gene is TRBJ2-1, the V gene TRBV28; D unclear. V lost 2 bases and J lost 4, with 6 bases in between. Germline V gene lookup returns CDR1 MDHEN and CDR2 SYDVKM. The CDR3 has 13 amino acids. The CDR3 is CASSLTPYNEQFF. CDR3 DNA: TGTGCCAGCAGTTTAACCCCTTACAATGAGCAGTTCTTC.

This chain links TRBV28 with TRBJ2-7; D is perhaps TRBD1 (5 bases). CDR1 and CDR2 from the germline V gene are MDHEN and SYDVKM. This CDR3 has 16 amino acids. V dropped 2 bases and J dropped 2 bases, with 16 bases sitting between them. CDR3 nucleotide sequence: TGTGCCAGCAGTTTAGGGGCAATAACAAGCACCTACGAGCAGTACTTC. This gives the protein CASSLGAITSTYEQYF.

There are a few counts of this clone. Other DNA sequences in this sample translate to the same CDR3. The chain has TRBV7-9 and TRBJ1-1; a weak D match, TRBD1 (6 bases). The V gene's germline CDR1 is SEHNR and CDR2 FQNEAQ (reference sequence). Trimming stripped 1 base from V and 1 base from J, with 7 bases between. The CDR3 consists of 14 residues. CDR3 sequence (DNA): TGTGCCAGCAGCTTAGGGACAGAGAACACTGAAGCTTTCTTT. Translated: CASSLGTENTEAFF. The full variable domain, in which reference TRBV7-9 and TRBJ1-1 provide the parts outside the CDR3, is DTGVSQNPRHKITKRGQNVTFRCDPISEHNRLYWYRQTLGQGPEFLTYFQNEAQLEKSRLLSDRFSAERPKGSFSTLEIQRTEQGDSAMYLCASSLGTENTEAFFGQGTRLTVV.

This clone has just a few counts. The rearrangement uses TRBV27 and TRBJ2-5; a weak D match, TRBD2 (7 bases). The V end lost 2 bases, the J end lost 4 bases, and 14 bases lay between the germline ends. From germline, CDR1 is MNHEY and CDR2 SMNVEV (reference sequence). The CDR3 length is 15 residues. CDR3 residues: CASSLRLGGGETQYF. Here the CDR3 DNA reads TGTGCCAGCAGTTTACGGCTAGGGGGGGGAGAGACCCAGTACTTC.

V is TRBV7-9 and J is TRBJ2-7, with D maybe TRBD1 (5 bases). Germline V lookup: CDR1 SEHNR, CDR2 FQNEAQ (reference sequence). Trimming stripped 2 bases from V and 7 bases from J, with 21 bases between. CDR3 length: 16 amino acids. CDR3 protein: CASSLTRTGAVGEQYF. The CDR3 nucleotides are TGTGCCAGCAGCTTAACCAGAACAGGCGCCGTAGGGGAGCAGTACTTC.

This clone has only a few counts. This rearrangement joins TRBV25-1 to TRBJ2-1, with TRBD1 matching 10 bases. Per germline, CDR1 MGHDK and CDR2 SYGVNS. This CDR3 spans 17 amino acids. Germline trimming cut 3 bases from V and 7 bases from J; bases unmatched to any gene: 12. As DNA, the CDR3 is TGTGCCAGCAGTGAGCTCTCTCGGGACAGGGGCGGGAATGAGCAGTTCTTC. It yields the protein CASSELSRDRGGNEQFF.

The gene calls are TRBV7-2 and TRBJ2-7, with unresolved D. Trimming shortened V by 5 bases and J by 5 bases, and 19 bases separated the two germline ends. Germline CDR1 SGHTA, CDR2 FQGNSA. The CDR3 is made up of 15 amino acids. The CDR3 DNA is TGTGCCAGCAGCGCTGCCTGGAAAGGGATAGACGAGCAGTACTTC. It specifies CASSAAWKGIDEQYF.

This chain connects TRBV7-3 to TRBJ2-3; D is unclear. This CDR3 has 14 residues. CDR1 and CDR2 from the germline V gene are SGHTA and FQGTGA. V lost 2 bases and J 1 base, leaving 7 bases between the germline ends. The CDR3 sequence: CASSLRLGTDTQYF. The CDR3 bases are TGTGCCAGCAGCTTACGGCTAGGCACAGATACGCAGTATTTT.

This clone was counted only a few times. Other nucleotide sequences in the sample specify the same CDR3. The CDR3 reads CSAREGVGYTF. In DNA, the CDR3 is TGCAGTGCTAGAGAAGGGGTTGGCTACACCTTC. The chain carries TRBV20-1 and TRBJ1-2; perhaps TRBD1 as D (5 bases). The CDR3 consists of 11 residues. Trimming left V 0 bases short and J 7 bases short, with 6 bases between. Per the germline V gene, CDR1 is DFQATT and CDR2 is SNEGSKA (reference sequence).

The V gene is TRBV4-2, the J gene TRBJ2-2, with D possibly matching TRBD2 (5 bases). Between the trimmed V and J ends, which lost 5 bases and 6 bases, there was a span of 13 bases. The CDR3 sequence is 14 residues long. Germline CDR1 is LGHNA and CDR2 is YNFKEQ. The CDR3 reads CASSTYDGAGELFF. Here the CDR3 DNA reads TGTGCCAGCAGCACCTACGACGGGGCCGGGGAGCTGTTTTTT.

This clone was counted only a few times. The chain employs TRBV18 and TRBJ1-4, with D unclear. Trimming took off 2 bases at V and 2 bases at J, with 6 bases between the two ends. The CDR3 has 14 amino acids. Germline V gene lookup returns CDR1 KGHSH and CDR2 LQKENI. The DNA of the CDR3 is TGTGCCAGCTCACCAGGGTTGACTAATGAAAAACTGTTTTTT. Protein: CASSPGLTNEKLFF.

This clone was observed a handful of times. This sequence joins TRBV2 and TRBJ2-7, with D perhaps matching TRBD1 (5 bases). The V end was cut by 8 bases, the J end by 3 bases, with 14 bases between. Germline V CDR1 and CDR2: SNHLY, FYNNEI. The CDR3 loop spans 13 amino acids. The CDR3 DNA reads TGTGCCAGCGGGGCAGGGCGAATCTACGAGCAGTACTTC. Its protein product is CASGAGRIYEQYF.

This clone was observed a few times. The chain combines TRBV5-1 with TRBJ2-4; D gene unclear. The CDR3 is made up of 20 amino acids. Trimming took off 3 bases at V and 0 bases at J, with 25 bases between the two ends. Germline V CDR1 and CDR2: SGHRS, YFSETQ. In nucleotides, the CDR3 is TGCGCCAGCAGCTGGCCTACGGACCTTCGGACGACCCTAGCCAAAAACATTCAGTACTTC. Its translation: CASSWPTDLRTTLAKNIQYF.

This clone was seen just once. The chain carries TRBV6-6 and TRBJ2-2, with D possibly matching TRBD1 (7 bases). CDR1 is MNHNY and CDR2 is SVGAGI in the germline V gene (reference sequence). Trimming left V 2 bases short and J 2 bases short, with 12 bases between. The CDR3 spans 16 residues. CDR3 nucleotides: TGTGCCAGCAGTTACCGACAGGGAGGAAACACCGGGGAGCTGTTTTTT. Translated, it gives CASSYRQGGNTGELFF.

This chain links TRBV19 with TRBJ2-3; TRBD1 matches at 11 bases. The CDR3 sequence is 14 residues long. J was trimmed by 6 bases and V by 9 bases; bases with no gene match: 8. The germline V gene encodes CDR1 LNHDA and CDR2 SQIVND (reference sequence). This chain's CDR3 is CASLRTGGSDTQYF. The CDR3, as DNA: TGTGCCAGCCTCCGGACAGGGGGCAGCGATACGCAGTATTTT.

With regard to this clone: Other DNA sequences in the same sample also yield this CDR3. The chain links TRBV4-1 to TRBJ1-2; no reliable D call. The ends were cut back, 0 bases at V and 2 bases at J, with 10 bases in the middle. Germline V gives CDR1 MGHRA, CDR2 YSYEKL. The CDR3 consists of 15 residues. As DNA, the CDR3 is TGCGCCAGCAGCCAAGAGGTGGCAGCCAACTATGGCTACACCTTC. It encodes CASSQEVAANYGYTF.

This clone appeared a few times. The chain couples TRBV6-5 to TRBJ1-5, with a weak D call TRBD1 (5 bases). CDR1 and CDR2 from the germline V gene are MNHEY and SVGAGI. The V gene lost 0 bases and the J gene lost 7 bases, with 16 bases spanning the gap. There are 16 residues in the CDR3. CDR3 loop: CASSYSNRGTGQPQHF. The DNA of the CDR3 is TGTGCCAGCAGTTACTCGAATAGGGGCACCGGGCAGCCCCAGCATTTT.

This sequence joins TRBV9 and TRBJ2-1; D gene unclear. There are 15 residues in the CDR3. The V gene's germline CDR1 is SGDLS and CDR2 YYNGEE. V lost 2 bases, J lost 0 bases, and 9 bases lay in between. The CDR3 DNA reads TGTGCCAGCAGCGTTGCAGGCCCCTCCTACAATGAGCAGTTCTTC. Its translation is CASSVAGPSYNEQFF.

This chain joins TRBV18 and TRBJ1-2; weak D call: TRBD1 (6 bases). Trimming cost V 9 bases and J 2 bases, with 13 bases left between them. The CDR3 sequence is 13 residues long. Germline loops: CDR1 KGHSH, CDR2 LQKENI. The CDR3 sequence: CASTRGLNYGYTF. The CDR3 DNA reads as TGTGCCAGTACCAGGGGTCTCAACTATGGCTACACCTTC.

This clone showed up just a few times. This chain connects TRBV7-9 to TRBJ1-5, with TRBD1 identical over 11 bases. The J segment lost 7 bases and the V segment lost 0 bases, leaving 5 bases of the junction unmatched. Germline-derived CDR1 and CDR2 are SEHNR and FQNEAQ (reference sequence). The CDR3 runs 16 residues. CDR3: CASSLAGQGGWQPQHF. The CDR3 DNA reads as TGTGCCAGCAGCTTAGCGGGACAGGGGGGGTGGCAGCCCCAGCATTTT.

The CDR3 DNA sequence: TGTGCCAGCAGCCCCGCTCACGAGCAGTACTTC. This translates into CASSPAHEQYF. The chain employs TRBV7-2 and TRBJ2-7; D ambiguous. Per germline, CDR1 SGHTA and CDR2 FQGNSA. Between the trimmed V and J ends, which lost 5 bases and 5 bases, there was a span of 7 bases. The CDR3 is 11 residues long.

This clone was detected only a few times. The V gene is TRBV21-1, the J gene TRBJ1-5. TRBV21-1 is deemed a pseudogene. CDR3 length: 14 residues. The CDR3 protein is CASRDRGVNQPQHF. CDR3 nucleotides: TGTGCCAGCAGGGACCGGGGGGTAAATCAGCCCCAGCATTTT.

V is TRBV4-3 and J is TRBJ2-4; no definite D call. V lost 2 bases, J lost 0 bases, and 20 bases lay in between. Per the germline V gene, CDR1 is LGHNA and CDR2 is YSLEER. The CDR3 totals 19 residues. As DNA, the CDR3 is TGCGCCAGCAGCCAAAGTGGCCATGCGACACAGATAGCCAAAAACATTCAGTACTTC. As protein: CASSQSGHATQIAKNIQYF.

This clone occurred a few times. This chain links TRBV6-1 with TRBJ2-5, with 11 bases aligning to TRBD1. Germline values: CDR1 MNHNS, CDR2 SASEGT. V was clipped by 3 bases and J by 6 bases; unmatched bases: 6. The CDR3 has 15 residues. The CDR3 DNA follows: TGTGCCAGCAGTGATGGACAGGGGGCTACAAAGACCCAGTACTTC. Protein: CASSDGQGATKTQYF.

This clone has more than one count but fewer than ten. The chain is built from TRBV6-5 and TRBJ2-1; 8 positions agree with TRBD2. This CDR3 spans 15 amino acids. CDR1 and CDR2 (germline): MNHEY, SVGAGI. Losses at the gene ends were 0 bases for V and 3 bases for J; bases not matched to a gene: 1. Here the CDR3 reads CASSYSGLVYNEQFF. CDR3 nucleotide sequence: TGTGCCAGCAGTTACTCGGGACTAGTCTACAATGAGCAGTTCTTC.

J is TRBJ2-4 and V is TRBV11-2, with D maybe TRBD2 (5 bases). Germline CDR1 reads SGHAT; CDR2 reads FQNNGV. The CDR3 spans 15 residues. Trimming shortened V by 5 bases and J by 5 bases, and 16 bases separated the two germline ends. The CDR3 DNA follows: TGTGCCAGCAGCCCCATTCGGGGTTCCCAAAACATTCAGTACTTC. Amino acid sequence: CASSPIRGSQNIQYF.

V is TRBV11-3 and J is TRBJ2-2; TRBD2 matches 9 bases. The CDR3 runs 15 residues. V dropped 7 bases and J dropped 2; count of bases not matched to a gene: 5. CDR1 is SGHNT, CDR2 YENEEA, per germline. CDR3 region: CASKISGGNTGELFF. The CDR3 DNA reads TGTGCCAGCAAAATTAGCGGGGGCAACACCGGGGAGCTGTTTTTT.

The sample holds a few counts of this clone. This chain uses TRBV28 with TRBJ1-2, with D perhaps TRBD1 (5 bases). The V gene lost 7 bases and the J gene lost 4 bases, with 16 bases spanning the gap. This CDR3 comprises 14 residues. Germline assignment: CDR1 MDHEN and CDR2 SYDVKM. The CDR3 nucleotides are TGTGCCAGCATCGCCGGGCAGGGCGGCTATGGCTACACCTTC. Its translation: CASIAGQGGYGYTF.

This clone was recorded a few times. The chain combines TRBV5-1 with TRBJ1-1; D is perhaps TRBD1 (6 bases). CDR3 length equals 17 residues. CDR1 and CDR2 (germline): SGHRS, YFSETQ. The V end was cut by 2 bases, the J end by 4 bases, with 21 bases between. The DNA of the CDR3 is TGCGCCAGCAGCTTCCTAGCGAACGGCAGGGGAGGCACTGAAGCTTTCTTT. The encoded protein is CASSFLANGRGGTEAFF. Using reference TRBV5-1 and TRBJ1-1 for the parts outside the CDR3, the full variable domain is KAGVTQTPRYLIKTRGQQVTLSCSPISGHRSVSWYQQTPGQGLQFLFEYFSETQRNKGNFPGRFSGRQFSNSRSEMNVSTLELGDSALYLCASSFLANGRGGTEAFFGQGTRLTVV.

The genes are TRBV18 and TRBJ1-5, with unresolved D. Trimming took 2 bases from V and 4 from J, leaving 15 bases between them. Per the germline V gene, CDR1 is KGHSH and CDR2 is LQKENI. The CDR3 covers 16 residues. The CDR3: CASSPREAVRNQPQHF. The CDR3 DNA reads TGTGCCAGCTCACCAAGAGAGGCGGTACGAAATCAGCCCCAGCATTTT.